The sequence of this T cell receptor (beta chain) was determined in a study of blood T cell repertoires in COVID-19. Across the study: Researchers got acute and convalescent COVID-19 samples from the United States, Italy and Spain. PBMCs, B-cell-depleted T cells, or T cells were the source of the cDNA or gDNA that made up the material.

In the original processing: Reference gene primer amplification yielded estimated nucleated cell counts. Clones were read by immunoSEQ multiplex PCR, and TCRdb kept only the in-frame ones, dropping some. V, J and clone size were drawn from that table, and D and trimming were deduced from the DNA. Of some 150,000 clones in the sample, about 89% were seen once. The CDR3 length is 18 residues. This clonotype was sampled from a man between 60 and 75 years old with active or convalescent COVID-19. Input material: peripheral blood. The chain carries TRBV12-2 and TRBJ2-5; TRBD2 reflects the table's D call only, with no check against the DNA. TRBV12-2 is listed as a pseudogene. DNA of the CDR3: TGTGCAAGTCGCTCCCGCCCTCGGGTAGCGGGGGCCCAAGAGACCCAGTACTTC. This sequence encodes CASRSRPRVAGAQETQYF.